The 17 T cell receptor beta chains below were found in one sample sequenced in a study of neurological immune-mediated disorders (dated by TCRdb to about 2019). The method behind the library was 5' RACE. The instrument was an Illumina HiSeq 2500. TCRdb reprocessing: public reads trimmed at Q25 with fastp, clones called with MiXCR, in-frame beta chains kept. Each entry merges the rows of one CDR3 protein and shows their most common DNA and genes. For this sample the table gives fewer than 75,000 distinct CDR3 sequences, of which about 3.4% were detected only once. Jointly, the top ten make up more than 3% of the sample. The sample was PBMCs. Receptors were obtained from a man aged 35-49 years with multiple sclerosis.

This clonotype appeared many times. Written as DNA, the CDR3 is TGTGCCAGCAGCAAGGCGGGGAGCACAGATACGCAGTATTTT. Protein product: CASSKAGSTDTQYF. The genes are TRBV9 and TRBJ2-3; tentatively, D is TRBD2 (6 bases). CDR3 size: 14 residues. Germline-derived CDR1 and CDR2 are SGDLS and YYNGEE. Deletions cut 4 bases from V and 0 bases from J, with 9 bases between.

Within the sample, this clonotype is medium-sized. The chain is built from TRBV27 and TRBJ1-5, with D possibly TRBD1 on 6 matching bases. Germline CDR1 MNHEY, CDR2 SMNVEV (reference sequence). Trimming shortened V by 2 bases and J by 3 bases, and 11 bases separated the two germline ends. The CDR3 contains 15 residues. In DNA form, the CDR3 reads TGTGCCAGCAGTTTAGGAGGGGGGTCCAATCAGCCCCAGCATTTT. This sequence encodes CASSLGGGSNQPQHF.

The chain combines TRBV20-1 with TRBJ1-3, with TRBD1 as a possible D gene (5 bases). The CDR3 totals 13 residues. Germline V gene data show CDR1 as DFQATT and CDR2 as SNEGSKA (reference sequence). Trimming shortened V by 7 bases and J by 5 bases, and 15 bases separated the two germline ends. Written as DNA, the CDR3 is TGCAGTGATATGCAGAAGGGGAGAAACACCATATATTTT. Translated, it gives CSDMQKGRNTIYF.

Comments on this clonotype: An end of the junction differs from the germline gene, which may be a read error. V usage is TRBV20-1 and J usage is TRBJ1-5, with 10 bases matching TRBD1. The CDR3 runs to 13 residues. Germline CDR1 and CDR2: DFQATT and SNEGSKA (reference sequence). The CDR3 nucleotides read TGCAGTGCTAGGACAGGGGGCAATAAGACCCAGAATTTT. This translates into CSARTGGNKTQNF.

This clonotype occurred many times. The chain carries TRBV7-3 and TRBJ2-1; 13 bases agree with TRBD2. The germline V gene has CDR1 SGHTA and CDR2 FQGTGA. CDR3 length: 17 amino acids. J lost 5 bases, V lost 2 bases, and 6 bases had no gene match. The CDR3 DNA sequence: TGTGCCAGCAGCTTAGTACCCGGGACTAGCGGGAACAATGAGCAGTTCTTC. This codes for CASSLVPGTSGNNEQFF.

This clonotype has ten or more counts. V is TRBV11-2 and J is TRBJ2-3; 9 bases align to TRBD2. The CDR3 contains 13 residues. Germline V gives CDR1 SGHAT, CDR2 FQNNGV. After removal of 10 bases from V and 2 bases from J, the junction contained 4 bases not matched to a gene. CDR3 in amino acids: CATKRGDTDTQYF. CDR3 bases: TGTGCCACCAAGCGGGGGGACACAGATACGCAGTATTTT.

This clonotype was seen at least ten times. The gene calls are TRBV5-1 and TRBJ2-1; 12 bases agree with TRBD2. V was clipped by 0 bases and J by 9 bases; unmatched bases: 7. Germline loops: CDR1 SGHRS, CDR2 YFSETQ. CDR3 length equals 16 residues. The DNA for the CDR3 is TGCGCCAGCAGCTTGGGGACTAGCGGGGTCTATGGTGAGCAGTTCTTC. It encodes CASSLGTSGVYGEQFF. The entire variable domain, with the rest obtained from reference TRBV5-1 and TRBJ2-1, is as follows: KAGVTQTPRYLIKTRGQQVTLSCSPISGHRSVSWYQQTPGQGLQFLFEYFSETQRNKGNFPGRFSGRQFSNSRSEMNVSTLELGDSALYLCASSLGTSGVYGEQFFGPGTRLTVL.

Concerning this clonotype: One end of the junction fails to match germline, which may point to a read error. The J gene is TRBJ1-5, the V gene TRBV5-1, with D possibly matching TRBD1 (6 bases). The CDR3 spans 15 residues. Germline CDR1 reads SGHRS; CDR2 reads YFSETQ. The CDR3 sequence: CASSLGQEGNKTQNF. The CDR3 DNA reads as TGCGCCAGCAGCTTGGGACAGGAGGGGAATAAGACCCAGAATTTT.

This clonotype appeared many times. The J gene is TRBJ2-1, the V gene TRBV5-1; 10 bases fit TRBD2. This CDR3 is built from 17 residues. V shed 1 base, J shed 5 bases, and the junction held 9 bases outside the gene matches. Germline V gene sequence: CDR1 SGHRS, CDR2 YFSETQ. The DNA for the CDR3 is TGCGCCAGCAGCTTGAGTAGCGGGAGGATTTCCCACAATGAGCAGTTCTTC. Protein product: CASSLSSGRISHNEQFF. The full variable domain, with the rest looked up from reference TRBV5-1 and TRBJ2-1, is KAGVTQTPRYLIKTRGQQVTLSCSPISGHRSVSWYQQTPGQGLQFLFEYFSETQRNKGNFPGRFSGRQFSNSRSEMNVSTLELGDSALYLCASSLSSGRISHNEQFFGPGTRLTVL.

At least ten counts were recorded for this clonotype. The V and J genes are TRBV11-2 and TRBJ2-7; tentative D call: TRBD2 (6 bases). Germline V gene lookup returns CDR1 SGHAT and CDR2 FQNNGV. V lost 2 bases and J lost 3, with 11 bases in between. The CDR3 spans 14 residues. Here the CDR3 DNA reads TGTGCCAGCAGCTTACCGGGACTCGACTACGAGCAGTACTTC. It translates to CASSLPGLDYEQYF. The full variable domain, its missing parts supplied by reference TRBV11-2 and TRBJ2-7, is EAGVAQSPRYKIIEKRQSVAFWCNPISGHATLYWYQQILGQGPKLLIQFQNNGVVDDSQLPKDRFSAERLKGVDSTLKIQPAKLEDSAVYLCASSLPGLDYEQYFGPGTRLTVT.

This clonotype was seen ten or more times. The chain employs TRBV20-1 and TRBJ1-5; D unresolved. The CDR3 is 12 residues long. Germline lookup yields CDR1 DFQATT and CDR2 SNEGSKA (reference sequence). V gave up 2 bases and J gave up 4 bases, with 6 bases separating them. The CDR3 sequence is CSARSSNQPQHF. CDR3 bases: TGCAGTGCTAGAAGTTCAAATCAGCCCCAGCATTTT.

In its sample, this clonotype was seen many times. This chain joins TRBV5-1 and TRBJ2-6, with D possibly being TRBD1 (6 bases). The CDR3 extends over 19 amino acids. V lost 2 bases, J lost 0 bases, and 18 bases lay in between. From germline, CDR1 is SGHRS and CDR2 YFSETQ. CDR3 DNA: TGCGCCAGCAGCTTTTTGACTTTGACAGGTCCCTCTGGGGCCAACGTCCTGACTTTC. Translated: CASSFLTLTGPSGANVLTF.

A word on this clonotype: An end of the junction differs from the germline gene, which may be a read error. The chain couples TRBV5-1 to TRBJ1-5; D ambiguous. This CDR3 spans 14 amino acids. Germline CDR1 is SGHRS and CDR2 is YFSETQ. The chain's CDR3 is CASSLGDSNQHQHF. For the CDR3, the DNA is TGCGCCAGCAGCTTGGGGGATAGCAATCAGCACCAGCATTTT.

This clonotype came up many times. The chain couples TRBV5-1 to TRBJ1-1; D might be TRBD1 (6 bases). The CDR3 contains 14 residues. Trimming shortened V by 2 bases and J by 3 bases, and 11 bases separated the two germline ends. CDR1 and CDR2 from the germline V gene are SGHRS and YFSETQ. CDR3 in amino acids: CASSLQGSDTEAFF. Written as DNA, the CDR3 is TGCGCCAGCAGCTTACAGGGATCTGACACTGAAGCTTTCTTT.

This clonotype was detected ten times or more. The J gene is TRBJ2-2, the V gene TRBV29-1; tentative D call: TRBD1 (6 bases). CDR3 size: 13 residues. V was trimmed by 6 bases and J by 1 base, leaving 9 bases between them. Germline CDR1 SQVTM, CDR2 ANQGSEA. The CDR3 sequence: CSVGQMNTGELFF. CDR3 bases: TGCAGCGTGGGACAAATGAACACCGGGGAGCTGTTTTTT.

This clonotype has at least ten counts. CDR3 in amino acids: CASSDHRRTYEQYF. The CDR3 coding sequence is TGCGCCAGCAGTGATCACCGACGGACGTACGAGCAGTACTTC. The V and J genes are TRBV10-1 and TRBJ2-7, with D unresolved. The CDR3 is made up of 14 amino acids. With 3 bases removed from V and 4 bases from J, the gap between germline ends came to 13 bases. Germline V gives CDR1 WNHNN, CDR2 SYGVQD (reference sequence).

This clonotype was seen at least ten times. The rearrangement links TRBV20-1 to TRBJ2-3, with 8 bases fitting TRBD1. The germline V gene encodes CDR1 DFQATT and CDR2 SNEGSKA (reference sequence). The CDR3 has 12 residues. V was pared by 2 bases and J by 6 bases, with 1 base of the junction left unmatched. CDR3 region: CSARQGADTQYF. In DNA form, the CDR3 reads TGCAGTGCTAGACAGGGGGCGGATACGCAGTATTTT.